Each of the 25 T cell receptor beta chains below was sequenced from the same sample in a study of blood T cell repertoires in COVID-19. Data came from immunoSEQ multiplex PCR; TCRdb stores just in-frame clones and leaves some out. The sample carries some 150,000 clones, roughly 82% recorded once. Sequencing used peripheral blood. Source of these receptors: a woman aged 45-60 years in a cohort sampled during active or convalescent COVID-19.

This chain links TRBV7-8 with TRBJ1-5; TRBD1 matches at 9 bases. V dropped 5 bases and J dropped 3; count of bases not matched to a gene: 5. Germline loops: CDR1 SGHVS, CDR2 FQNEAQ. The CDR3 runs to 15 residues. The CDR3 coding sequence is TGTGCCAGCAGCCAGGACAGGGGACTCAATCAGCCCCAGCATTTT. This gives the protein CASSQDRGLNQPQHF.

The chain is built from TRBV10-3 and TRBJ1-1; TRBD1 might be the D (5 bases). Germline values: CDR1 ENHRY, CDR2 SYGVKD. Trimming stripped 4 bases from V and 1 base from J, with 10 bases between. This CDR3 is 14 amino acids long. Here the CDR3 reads CAISARGGNTEAFF. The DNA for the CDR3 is TGTGCCATCAGTGCCCGGGGGGGGAACACTGAAGCTTTCTTT.

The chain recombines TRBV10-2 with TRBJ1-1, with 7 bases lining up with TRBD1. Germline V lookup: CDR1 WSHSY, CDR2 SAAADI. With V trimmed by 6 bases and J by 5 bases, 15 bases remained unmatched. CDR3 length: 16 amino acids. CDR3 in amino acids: CASRKYNRGGRTEAFF. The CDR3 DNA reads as TGCGCCAGCAGGAAGTACAACAGGGGTGGGCGGACTGAAGCTTTCTTT.

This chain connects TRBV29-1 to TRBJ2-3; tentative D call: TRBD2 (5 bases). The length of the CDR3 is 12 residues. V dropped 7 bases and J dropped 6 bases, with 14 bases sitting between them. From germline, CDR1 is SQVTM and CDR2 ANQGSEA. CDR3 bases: TGCAGCGGATCACGTAGCGTCGATACGCAGTATTTT. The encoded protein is CSGSRSVDTQYF.

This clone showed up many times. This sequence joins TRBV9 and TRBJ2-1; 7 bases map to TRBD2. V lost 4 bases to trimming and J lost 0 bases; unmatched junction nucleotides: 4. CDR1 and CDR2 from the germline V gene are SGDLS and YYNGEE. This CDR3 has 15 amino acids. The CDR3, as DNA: TGTGCCAGCAGCTCCGGACTAGTCTCCTACAATGAGCAGTTCTTC. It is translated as CASSSGLVSYNEQFF. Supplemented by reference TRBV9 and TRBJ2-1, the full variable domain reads DSGVTQTPKHLITATGQRVTLRCSPRSGDLSVYWYQQSLDQGLQFLIQYYNGEERAKGNILERFSAQQFPDLHSELNLSSLELGDSALYFCASSSGLVSYNEQFFGPGTRLTVL.

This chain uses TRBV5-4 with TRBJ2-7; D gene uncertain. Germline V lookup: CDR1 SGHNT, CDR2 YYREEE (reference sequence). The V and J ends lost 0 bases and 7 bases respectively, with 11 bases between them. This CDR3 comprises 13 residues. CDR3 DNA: TGTGCCAGCAGCTTGGGGCCCTCTGAAGAGCAGTACTTC. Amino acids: CASSLGPSEEQYF.

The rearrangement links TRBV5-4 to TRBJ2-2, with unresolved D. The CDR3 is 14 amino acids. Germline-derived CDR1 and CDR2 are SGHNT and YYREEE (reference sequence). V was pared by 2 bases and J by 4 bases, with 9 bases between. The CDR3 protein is CASSLERGTGELFF. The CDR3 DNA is TGTGCCAGCAGCTTAGAACGAGGCACCGGGGAGCTGTTTTTT.

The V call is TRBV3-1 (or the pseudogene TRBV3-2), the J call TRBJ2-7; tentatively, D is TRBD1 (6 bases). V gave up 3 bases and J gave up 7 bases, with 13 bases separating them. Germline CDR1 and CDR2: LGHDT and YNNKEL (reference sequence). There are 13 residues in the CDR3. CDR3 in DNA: TGTGCCAGCAGCCAGGGGGCAGTGCGAGAGCAGTACTTC. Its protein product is CASSQGAVREQYF.

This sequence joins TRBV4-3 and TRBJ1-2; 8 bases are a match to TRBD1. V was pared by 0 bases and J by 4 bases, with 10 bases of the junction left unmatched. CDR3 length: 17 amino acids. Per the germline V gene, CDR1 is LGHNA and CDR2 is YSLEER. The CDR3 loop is CASSQDIGAGGRYGYTF. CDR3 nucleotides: TGCGCCAGCAGCCAAGATATAGGGGCAGGGGGCCGCTATGGCTACACCTTC.

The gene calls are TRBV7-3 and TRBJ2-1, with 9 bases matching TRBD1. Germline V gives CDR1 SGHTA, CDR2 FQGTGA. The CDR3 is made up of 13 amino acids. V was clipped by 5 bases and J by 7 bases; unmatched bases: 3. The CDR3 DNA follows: TGTGCCAGCAGCATCGGGACAGGGAATGAGCAGTTCTTC. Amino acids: CASSIGTGNEQFF. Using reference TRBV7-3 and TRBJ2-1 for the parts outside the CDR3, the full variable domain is GAGVSQTPSNKVTEKGKYVELRCDPISGHTALYWYRQSLGQGPEFLIYFQGTGAADDSGLPNDRFFAVRPEGSVSTLKIQRTERGDSAVYLCASSIGTGNEQFFGPGTRLTVL.

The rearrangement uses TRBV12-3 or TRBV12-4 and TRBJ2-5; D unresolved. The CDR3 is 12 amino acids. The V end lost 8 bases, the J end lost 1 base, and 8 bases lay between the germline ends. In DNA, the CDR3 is TGTGCCAGCTGTCGTGTCCAAGAGACCCAGTACTTC. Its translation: CASCRVQETQYF.

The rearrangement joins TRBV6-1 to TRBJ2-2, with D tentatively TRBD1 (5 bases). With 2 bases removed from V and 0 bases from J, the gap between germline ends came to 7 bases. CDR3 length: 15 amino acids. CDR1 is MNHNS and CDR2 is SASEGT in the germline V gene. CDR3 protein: CASSERQTNTGELFF. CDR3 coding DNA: TGTGCCAGCAGTGAAAGACAGACGAACACCGGGGAGCTGTTTTTT.

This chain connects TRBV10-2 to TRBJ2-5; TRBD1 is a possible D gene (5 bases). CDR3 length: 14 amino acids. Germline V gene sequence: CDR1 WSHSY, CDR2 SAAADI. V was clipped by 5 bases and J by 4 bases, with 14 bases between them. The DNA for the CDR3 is TGCGCCAGCAGTCCCCAGGACATAACAGAGACCCAGTACTTC. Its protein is CASSPQDITETQYF.

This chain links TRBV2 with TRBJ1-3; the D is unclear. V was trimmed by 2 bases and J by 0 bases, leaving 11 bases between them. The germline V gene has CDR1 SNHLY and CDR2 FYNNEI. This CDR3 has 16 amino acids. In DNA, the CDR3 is TGTGCCAGCAGTGAAATTGTGACAAGCTCTGGAAACACCATATATTTT. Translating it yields CASSEIVTSSGNTIYF. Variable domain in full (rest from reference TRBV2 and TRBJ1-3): EPEVTQTPSHQVTQMGQEVILRCVPISNHLYFYWYRQILGQKVEFLVSFYNNEISEKSEIFDDQFSVERPDGSNFTLKIRSTKLEDSAMYFCASSEIVTSSGNTIYFGEGSWLTVV.

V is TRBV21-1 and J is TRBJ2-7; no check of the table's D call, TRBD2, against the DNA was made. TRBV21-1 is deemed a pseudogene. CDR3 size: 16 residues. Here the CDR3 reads CASSKALGRGFYEQYF. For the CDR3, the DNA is TGTGCCAGCAGCAAAGCGCTGGGGAGGGGGTTCTACGAGCAGTACTTC.

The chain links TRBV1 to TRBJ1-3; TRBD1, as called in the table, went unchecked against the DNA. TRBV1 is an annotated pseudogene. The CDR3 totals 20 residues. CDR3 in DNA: TGCACCAGCAGCCAAGATTCATGCCCACACACAGGGGTATCTGGAAACACCATATATTTT. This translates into CTSSQDSCPHTGVSGNTIYF.

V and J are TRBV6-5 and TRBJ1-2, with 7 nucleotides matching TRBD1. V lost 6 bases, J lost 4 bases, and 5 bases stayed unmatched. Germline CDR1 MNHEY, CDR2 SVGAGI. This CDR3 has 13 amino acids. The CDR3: CASSTTGTYGYTF. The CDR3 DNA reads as TGTGCCAGCAGCACGACAGGGACCTATGGCTACACCTTC.

The CDR3 sequence: CASSLDRPSYGYTF. CDR3 nucleotides: TGCGCCAGCAGCTTGGACAGGCCTTCCTATGGCTACACCTTC. The chain joins TRBV5-1 to TRBJ1-2, with D possibly being TRBD1 (5 bases). Germline V gene sequence: CDR1 SGHRS, CDR2 YFSETQ. V lost 0 bases and J 4 bases, leaving 10 bases between the germline ends. The CDR3 has 14 amino acids.

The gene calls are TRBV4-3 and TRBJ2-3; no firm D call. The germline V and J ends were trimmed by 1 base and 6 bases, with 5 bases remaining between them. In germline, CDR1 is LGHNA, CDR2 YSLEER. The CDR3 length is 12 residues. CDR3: CASSQGADTQYF. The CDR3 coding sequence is TGCGCCAGCAGCCAAGGAGCGGATACGCAGTATTTT.

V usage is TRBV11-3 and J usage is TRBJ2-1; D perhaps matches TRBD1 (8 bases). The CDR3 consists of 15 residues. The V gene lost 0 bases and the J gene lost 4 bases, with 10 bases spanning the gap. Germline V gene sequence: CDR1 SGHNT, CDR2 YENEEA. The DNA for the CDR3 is TGTGCCAGCAGCTTAGAACAGGGGGGGTACAATGAGCAGTTCTTC. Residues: CASSLEQGGYNEQFF.

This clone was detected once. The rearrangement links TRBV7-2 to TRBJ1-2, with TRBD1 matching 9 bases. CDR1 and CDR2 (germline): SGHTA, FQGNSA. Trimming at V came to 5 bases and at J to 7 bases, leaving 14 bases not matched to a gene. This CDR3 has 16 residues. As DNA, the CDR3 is TGTGCCAGCAGCCCGACAGGGGGAAAGCCCCGTAGTGGCTACACCTTC. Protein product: CASSPTGGKPRSGYTF.

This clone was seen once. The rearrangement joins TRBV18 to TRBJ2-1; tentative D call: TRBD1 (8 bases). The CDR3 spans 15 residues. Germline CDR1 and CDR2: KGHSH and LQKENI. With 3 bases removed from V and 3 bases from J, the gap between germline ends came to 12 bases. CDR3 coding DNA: TGTGCCAGCTCACCTACAGGGGGGGTCTACAATGAGCAGTTCTTC. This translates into CASSPTGGVYNEQFF. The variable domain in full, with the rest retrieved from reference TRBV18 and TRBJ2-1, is NAGVMQNPRHLVRRRGQEARLRCSPMKGHSHVYWYRQLPEEGLKFMVYLQKENIIDESGMPKERFSAEFPKEGPSILRIQQVVRGDSAAYFCASSPTGGVYNEQFFGPGTRLTVL.

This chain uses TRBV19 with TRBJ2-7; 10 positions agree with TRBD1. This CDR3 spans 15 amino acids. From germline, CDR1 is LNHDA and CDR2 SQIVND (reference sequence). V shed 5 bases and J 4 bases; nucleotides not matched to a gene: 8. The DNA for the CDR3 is TGTGCCAGTAGTTCAGTCGGGACAGGGGATTACGAGCAGTACTTC. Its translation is CASSSVGTGDYEQYF.

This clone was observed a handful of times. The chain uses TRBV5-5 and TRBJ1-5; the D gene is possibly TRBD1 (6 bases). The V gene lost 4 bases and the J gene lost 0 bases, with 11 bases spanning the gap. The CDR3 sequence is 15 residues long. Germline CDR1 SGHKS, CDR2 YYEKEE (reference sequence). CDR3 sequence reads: CASSMTGYSNQPQHF. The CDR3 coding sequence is TGTGCCAGCAGCATGACAGGATATAGCAATCAGCCCCAGCATTTT.

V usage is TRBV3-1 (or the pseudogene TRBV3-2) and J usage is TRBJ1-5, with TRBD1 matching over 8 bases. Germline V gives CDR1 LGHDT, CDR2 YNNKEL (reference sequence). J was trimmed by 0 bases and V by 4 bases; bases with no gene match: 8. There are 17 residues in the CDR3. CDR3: CASSLGQGRSSNQPQHF. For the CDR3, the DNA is TGTGCCAGCAGCCTTGGACAGGGTAGGAGTAGCAATCAGCCCCAGCATTTT.